A selection of T cell receptor beta chains follows, all from one sample in a study of blood T cell repertoires in COVID-19. Method: immunoSEQ multiplex PCR; TCRdb's copy keeps in-frame clones and lacks some. The sample has about 180,000 clones, around 86% seen once. Sequenced sample: peripheral blood. Every receptor here comes from a man aged 50 to 59 with active or convalescent COVID-19. The conserved cysteine and the conserved F or W are not part of the CDR3 here. The size field is filled for only some rows; it gives once, few, many or a size class.

V gene: TRBV7-2
clone size: -
CDR3 protein: ASKAGGPATQY

V gene: TRBV19
clone size: -
CDR3 protein: ASRPSDSTGANVLT

V gene: TRBV12-3/TRBV12-4
clone size: -
CDR3 protein: ASSFQGTDTQY

V gene: TRBV11-1
clone size: -
CDR3 protein: ASSPGLGNEQF

V gene: TRBV6-6
clone size: -
CDR3 protein: ASSSQGATNEKLF

V gene: TRBV4-1
clone size: -
CDR3 protein: ASSQVPDSSYNEQF

V gene: TRBV11-3
clone size: few
CDR3 protein: ASSYGGTGGTGELF

V gene: TRBV6-5
clone size: -
CDR3 protein: ASSYIRLAGGNEQF

V gene: TRBV9
clone size: -
CDR3 protein: ASSAFGTSYEQF

V gene: TRBV10-1
clone size: -
CDR3 protein: ASSPGTGRSGELF

V gene: TRBV30
clone size: -
CDR3 protein: AWTRGHEVYYEQY

V gene: TRBV18
clone size: -
CDR3 protein: ASSPSGGTEAF

V gene: TRBV12-3/TRBV12-4
clone size: -
CDR3 protein: ASSLTGETEAF

V gene: TRBV9
clone size: -
CDR3 protein: ASSVGQGNTEAF

V gene: TRBV21-1
clone size: -
CDR3 protein: ASASTGYPGANVLT

V gene: TRBV18
clone size: -
CDR3 protein: ASSPPAGFPSYEQY

V gene: TRBV15
clone size: -
CDR3 protein: ATQRGGNEQF

V gene: TRBV29-1
clone size: -
CDR3 protein: SVEAGTGGDGYT

V gene: TRBV5-6
clone size: few
CDR3 protein: ASSLPPLPHLLNTEAF